At least ten counts were recorded for the clone carrying this T cell receptor (beta chain). Antigen unknown. The CDR3 has 18 residues. J gave up 4 bases and V 7 bases, and 17 bases lay outside the gene matches. Germline V gives CDR1 MNHNS, CDR2 SASEGT. The source of the sample is a study of T cell repertoires in cytomegalovirus infection. Across the whole study: Signatures in public TCR beta sequences pointed to both CMV infection and matching HLA type.

Via MiXCR, TCRdb re-called the reads, giving one row per CDR3 protein. Of about 310,000 distinct CDR3 sequences listed, 9.6% are singletons. Study-wide results and caveats: Identification of carriers of CMV plus the relevant HLA was performed using cumulative public TCR beta family frequency. Dominating the ex vivo response were TCR beta clonotypes that were CMV-specific and HLA-C-restricted.

The sample was PBMCs. The source is a human donor in good health (CMV status not recorded). Some clones in this sample may be carry-over from other donors' samples. The chain carries TRBV6-1 and TRBJ2-1, with 9 bases aligning to TRBD2. CDR3 region: CASTVRVNSGGLYNEQFF. In DNA form, the CDR3 reads TGTGCCAGCACCGTGCGGGTGAATAGCGGGGGCCTTTACAATGAGCAGTTCTTC.